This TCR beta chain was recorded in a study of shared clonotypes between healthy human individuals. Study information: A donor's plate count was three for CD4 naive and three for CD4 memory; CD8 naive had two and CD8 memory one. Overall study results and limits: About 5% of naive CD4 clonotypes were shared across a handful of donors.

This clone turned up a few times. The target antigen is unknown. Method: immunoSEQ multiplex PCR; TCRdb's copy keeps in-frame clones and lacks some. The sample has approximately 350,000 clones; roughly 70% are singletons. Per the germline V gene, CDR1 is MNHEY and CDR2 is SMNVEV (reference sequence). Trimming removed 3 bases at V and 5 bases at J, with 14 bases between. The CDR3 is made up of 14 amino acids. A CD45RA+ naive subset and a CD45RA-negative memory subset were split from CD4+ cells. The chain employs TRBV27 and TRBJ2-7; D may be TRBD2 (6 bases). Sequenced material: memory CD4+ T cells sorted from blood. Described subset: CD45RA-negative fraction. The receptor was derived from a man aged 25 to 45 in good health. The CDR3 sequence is CASSFTAGSDEQYF. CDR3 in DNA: TGTGCCAGCAGTTTTACCGCGGGGTCGGACGAGCAGTACTTC.